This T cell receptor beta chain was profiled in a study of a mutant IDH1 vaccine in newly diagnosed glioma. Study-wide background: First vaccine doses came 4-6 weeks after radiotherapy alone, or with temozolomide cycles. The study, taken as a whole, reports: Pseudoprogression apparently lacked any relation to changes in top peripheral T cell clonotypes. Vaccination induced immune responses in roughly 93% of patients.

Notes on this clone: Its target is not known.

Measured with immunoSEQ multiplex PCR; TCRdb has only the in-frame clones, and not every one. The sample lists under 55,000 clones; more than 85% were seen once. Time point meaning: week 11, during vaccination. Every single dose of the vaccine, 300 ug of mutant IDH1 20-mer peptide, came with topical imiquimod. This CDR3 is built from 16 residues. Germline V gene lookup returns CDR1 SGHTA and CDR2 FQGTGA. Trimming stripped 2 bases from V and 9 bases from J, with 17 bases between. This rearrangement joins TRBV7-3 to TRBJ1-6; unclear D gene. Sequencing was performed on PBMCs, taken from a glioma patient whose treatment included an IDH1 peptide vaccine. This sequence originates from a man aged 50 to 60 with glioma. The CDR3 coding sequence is TGTGCCAGCAGCTTATACGGGAGCCCCGGGAGTTCACCCCTCCACTTT. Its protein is CASSLYGSPGSSPLHF. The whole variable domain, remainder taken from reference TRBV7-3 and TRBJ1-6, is GAGVSQTPSNKVTEKGKYVELRCDPISGHTALYWYRQSLGQGPEFLIYFQGTGAADDSGLPNDRFFAVRPEGSVSTLKIQRTERGDSAVYLCASSLYGSPGSSPLHFGNGTRLTVT.